A single sample is the source of the 12 T cell receptor beta chains below, sequenced in a study of identifying expanded T cells in peripheral blood. Repertoires were generated with immunoSEQ multiplex PCR, while TCRdb's copy carries only in-frame clones and drops some. Of approximately 90,000 clones in the sample, more than 75% were seen once. Sequenced sample: blood. These receptors all come from a person aged 18 to 70 in good health.

The count of this clone is one. J is TRBJ2-7 and V is TRBV6-5; D unresolved. Germline CDR1 and CDR2: MNHEY and SVGAGI. The CDR3 is 14 residues long. V lost 0 bases and J lost 3, with 9 bases in between. DNA for the CDR3: TGTGCCAGCAGTTACTCGTCCCGGGTCTACGAGCAGTACTTC. Translation gives CASSYSSRVYEQYF.

The chain is built from TRBV29-1 and TRBJ1-1; D possibly corresponds to TRBD1 (6 bases). CDR3 length equals 13 residues. Germline CDR1 reads SQVTM; CDR2 reads ANQGSEA. Here the CDR3 reads CSAGRGLNTEAFF. CDR3 DNA: TGCAGTGCCGGACGGGGGCTCAACACTGAAGCTTTCTTT. The variable domain in full, completed from reference TRBV29-1 and TRBJ1-1, reads SAVISQKPSRDICQRGTSLTIQCQVDSQVTMMFWYRQQPGQSLTLIATANQGSEATYESGFVIDKFPISRPNLTFSTLTVSNMSPEDSSIYLCSAGRGLNTEAFFGQGTRLTVV.

The chain combines TRBV11-2 with TRBJ2-3; 7 nucleotides line up with TRBD2. Unmatched junction bases numbered 5, after V lost 0 bases and J lost 2 bases. Per the germline V gene, CDR1 is SGHAT and CDR2 is FQNNGV. This CDR3 is 16 amino acids long. As DNA, the CDR3 is TGTGCCAGCAGCTTAGAGGGAGCGGGGTACACAGATACGCAGTATTTT. The encoded protein is CASSLEGAGYTDTQYF. Using reference TRBV11-2 and TRBJ2-3 for the parts outside the CDR3, the full variable domain is EAGVAQSPRYKIIEKRQSVAFWCNPISGHATLYWYQQILGQGPKLLIQFQNNGVVDDSQLPKDRFSAERLKGVDSTLKIQPAKLEDSAVYLCASSLEGAGYTDTQYFGPGTRLTVL.

V gene TRBV6-5 combines with J gene TRBJ1-5; D is uncertain. The germline V and J ends were trimmed by 2 bases and 11 bases, with 10 bases remaining between them. This CDR3 is built from 12 residues. Germline-derived CDR1 and CDR2 are MNHEY and SVGAGI. In DNA form, the CDR3 reads TGTGCCAGCAGTTACGAGAGTGGGGCCCAGCATTTT. As protein: CASSYESGAQHF.

In its sample, this clone was seen many times. J is TRBJ2-7 and V is TRBV7-8, with no clear D. Germline CDR1 is SGHVS and CDR2 is FQNEAQ. The CDR3 totals 19 residues. V dropped 0 bases and J dropped 2 bases, with 23 bases sitting between them. This CDR3 is CASSLAVAGLLLPTYEQYF. The CDR3 bases are TGTGCCAGCAGCTTAGCGGTTGCAGGCTTGCTCCTACCCACCTACGAGCAGTACTTC.

The CDR3 is CASSIGGWAEGSGTQYF. For the CDR3, the DNA is TGTGCCAGTAGTATAGGAGGTTGGGCCGAGGGGTCTGGGACCCAGTACTTC. The chain uses TRBV19 and TRBJ2-5, with D perhaps assigned TRBD1 or TRBD2 (5 bases each). Germline lookup yields CDR1 LNHDA and CDR2 SQIVND (reference sequence). The CDR3 loop spans 17 amino acids. V lost 1 base to trimming and J lost 7 bases, with 22 bases between them.

The table lists this clone with a count of one. The chain is built from TRBV18 and TRBJ1-1, with no clear D. This CDR3 is built from 15 residues. Trimming removed 3 bases from V and 1 base from J, with 12 bases in between. Germline CDR1 KGHSH, CDR2 LQKENI. In DNA, the CDR3 is TGTGCCAGCTCACCTCAATCCACAGCGAACACTGAAGCTTTCTTT. Amino acids: CASSPQSTANTEAFF.

The rearrangement links TRBV10-1 to TRBJ1-2, with unresolved D. Germline CDR1 is WNHNN and CDR2 is SYGVQD (reference sequence). The CDR3 is 10 amino acids. V gave up 7 bases and J gave up 5 bases, with 5 bases separating them. The CDR3 region has the DNA TGCGCCAGCAACAGATATGGCTACACCTTC. This codes for CASNRYGYTF.

The CDR3 region is CASSEPTARPYNEQFF. CDR3 DNA: TGTGCCAGCAGTGAACCGACAGCGCGTCCCTACAATGAGCAGTTCTTC. The chain joins TRBV25-1 to TRBJ2-1, with D maybe TRBD1 (5 bases). Germline V gene data show CDR1 as MGHDK and CDR2 as SYGVNS. Trimming pared 2 bases from V and 2 bases from J, leaving 13 bases between. This CDR3 is 16 amino acids long.

V usage is TRBV6-5 and J usage is TRBJ1-2; D is ambiguous. CDR3 size: 13 residues. V was pared by 6 bases and J by 8 bases, with 16 bases between. Germline values: CDR1 MNHEY, CDR2 SVGAGI. CDR3 in amino acids: CASSPPSGEGYTF. The CDR3 nucleotides are TGTGCCAGCAGCCCCCCCTCCGGGGAGGGCTACACCTTC.

J is TRBJ2-1 and V is TRBV30; 7 nucleotides agree with TRBD1. V lost 2 bases, J lost 2 bases, and 3 bases stayed unmatched. Germline lookup yields CDR1 GTSNPN and CDR2 SVGIG (reference sequence). The CDR3 contains 14 residues. The CDR3 is CAWSSGQAYNEQFF. The CDR3 DNA reads TGTGCCTGGAGTTCCGGACAGGCCTACAATGAGCAGTTCTTC.

This chain connects TRBV11-2 to TRBJ2-7, with D hard to call. The CDR3 totals 11 residues. Germline loops: CDR1 SGHAT, CDR2 FQNNGV. With 5 bases removed from V and 6 bases from J, the gap between germline ends came to 8 bases. The CDR3 nucleotides are TGTGCCAGCAGCCTGAACGGCGAGCAGTACTTC. Translation: CASSLNGEQYF.